The 23 T cell receptor beta chains given below trace back to one sample, sequenced in a study of spatial heterogeneity in lung cancer (dated by TCRdb to the late 2010s). The time point tag for this specimen amounts to: blood at routine non-recurrence follow-up after resection. Without any cell sorting, TCR sequencing was performed on whole RNA extracted either from tumor and nontumor lung tissue or from cryopreserved PBMC samples. The library relied on 5' RACE. The run used a NextSeq 500. TCRdb reprocessed the public reads (quality trimming at Q25 with fastp, clone calling with MiXCR) and kept in-frame beta chains. One record per CDR3 amino acid sequence lists the most common genes and DNA. Across this sample there are about 52,000 distinct CDR3 sequences, with less than 9.5% seen only once. 35% of the sample belongs to the ten largest clones. Source: PBMCs, taken at follow-up. These TCRs come from a female donor with early-stage non-small cell lung cancer.

The chain uses TRBV27 and TRBJ2-3; D not resolved. Between the trimmed V and J ends, which lost 1 base and 0 bases, there was a span of 11 bases. There are 16 residues in the CDR3. Germline V gene lookup returns CDR1 MNHEY and CDR2 SMNVEV (reference sequence). Here the CDR3 reads CASSLFLVGSTDTQYF. CDR3 DNA sequence: TGTGCCAGCAGTTTATTTCTAGTGGGTAGCACAGATACGCAGTATTTT.

This clonotype was picked up many times. The chain uses TRBV4-3 and TRBJ2-3; 10 bases agree with TRBD1. With V trimmed by 2 bases and J by 3 bases, 2 bases remained unmatched. The CDR3 sequence is 15 residues long. From germline, CDR1 is LGHNA and CDR2 YSLEER. The CDR3 DNA reads TGCGCCAGCAGCCAATGGACAGGGGGGACAGATACGCAGTATTTT. Its protein product is CASSQWTGGTDTQYF.

This clonotype occurred a few times. This sequence joins TRBV5-1 and TRBJ2-3; 9 bases line up with TRBD1. J gave up 4 bases and V 0 bases, and 0 bases lay outside the gene matches. Germline-derived CDR1 and CDR2 are SGHRS and YFSETQ. The CDR3 contains 14 residues. For the CDR3, the DNA is TGCGCCAGCAGCTTGGGGACAGGGGCAGATACGCAGTATTTT. Its translation: CASSLGTGADTQYF.

This clonotype showed up many times. The J gene is TRBJ2-1, the V gene TRBV5-1; no firm D call. Trimming pared 0 bases from V and 5 bases from J, leaving 6 bases between. CDR3 size: 13 residues. Germline V gene data show CDR1 as SGHRS and CDR2 as YFSETQ. In nucleotides, the CDR3 is TGCGCCAGCAGCTTGGTCCTGAACAATGAGCAGTTCTTC. Protein: CASSLVLNNEQFF.

This clonotype was seen repeatedly, ten times or more. The V gene is TRBV18, the J gene TRBJ2-5; TRBD1 is a possible D gene (6 bases). The CDR3 spans 13 residues. Trimming removed 7 bases at V and 1 base at J, with 10 bases between. The germline V gene has CDR1 KGHSH and CDR2 LQKENI. The DNA for the CDR3 is TGTGCCAGCTTACGGGACACCCAAGAGACCCAGTACTTC. This codes for CASLRDTQETQYF.

This clonotype turned up a few times. The V call is TRBV20-1, the J call TRBJ2-2, with 7 bases that match TRBD2. CDR3 length equals 14 residues. The germline V gene has CDR1 DFQATT and CDR2 SNEGSKA (reference sequence). J was trimmed by 1 base and V by 6 bases; bases with no gene match: 5. The CDR3 region is CSATPSGNTGELFF. CDR3 coding DNA: TGCAGTGCGACCCCTAGCGGGAACACCGGGGAGCTGTTTTTT.

This clonotype was observed a few times. J is TRBJ2-2 and V is TRBV3-1; D is possibly TRBD2 (5 bases). Trimming took off 0 bases at V and 4 bases at J, with 15 bases between the two ends. The CDR3 covers 17 residues. The germline V gene has CDR1 LGHDT and CDR2 YNNKEL (reference sequence). CDR3 sequence: CASSQEMRARVTGELFF. The CDR3 DNA follows: TGTGCCAGCAGCCAAGAAATGAGGGCCCGGGTCACCGGGGAGCTGTTTTTT.

The chain carries TRBV2 and TRBJ1-4; possibly TRBD1 for D (5 bases). Germline CDR1 is SNHLY and CDR2 is FYNNEI. V shed 6 bases and J shed 2 bases, with 13 bases lying between them. CDR3 size: 15 residues. The CDR3 DNA sequence: TGTGCCAGCAGGCGGAGACAGTTCACTAATGAAAAACTGTTTTTT. Translated, it gives CASRRRQFTNEKLFF.

V and J are TRBV27 and TRBJ2-2; possibly TRBD2 for D (7 bases). Germline CDR1 and CDR2: MNHEY and SMNVEV (reference sequence). CDR3 length: 15 residues. V lost 3 bases to trimming and J lost 7 bases, with 15 bases between them. CDR3: CASSFPRGGGGELFF. The CDR3, as DNA: TGTGCCAGCAGTTTCCCTAGGGGGGGCGGCGGGGAGCTGTTTTTT.

This chain links TRBV9 with TRBJ2-3; D is undetermined. Germline-derived CDR1 and CDR2 are SGDLS and YYNGEE. This CDR3 region has 15 residues. Trimming stripped 4 bases from V and 0 bases from J, with 12 bases between. The CDR3 DNA reads TGTGCCAGCAGCCCAGTAAGGGTAAGCACAGATACGCAGTATTTT. Translated: CASSPVRVSTDTQYF. Filled out from reference TRBV9 and TRBJ2-3, the complete variable domain reads DSGVTQTPKHLITATGQRVTLRCSPRSGDLSVYWYQQSLDQGLQFLIQYYNGEERAKGNILERFSAQQFPDLHSELNLSSLELGDSALYFCASSPVRVSTDTQYFGPGTRLTVL.

This clonotype showed up many times. The rearrangement joins TRBV5-5 to TRBJ2-5; D gene ambiguous. CDR1 SGHKS and CDR2 YYEKEE come from the germline V gene (reference sequence). The V end was cut by 1 base, the J end by 5 bases, with 9 bases between. This CDR3 has 13 residues. CDR3 amino acids: CASSLLDRETQYF. In DNA, the CDR3 is TGTGCCAGCAGCTTGCTAGATCGGGAGACCCAGTACTTC.

The J gene is TRBJ1-5, the V gene TRBV7-8, with TRBD1 as a possible D gene (6 bases). V lost 3 bases to trimming and J lost 4 bases, with 13 bases between them. Germline V gene data show CDR1 as SGHVS and CDR2 as FQNEAQ. The CDR3 spans 15 residues. CDR3 protein: CASSFSGAPNQPQHF. The CDR3 DNA follows: TGTGCCAGCAGCTTTTCAGGGGCCCCAAATCAGCCCCAGCATTTT.

This clonotype was detected a few times. This chain connects TRBV5-1 to TRBJ2-4, with D maybe TRBD2 (6 bases). This CDR3 is built from 17 residues. CDR1 is SGHRS, CDR2 YFSETQ, per germline. The V end lost 0 bases, the J end lost 2 bases, and 15 bases lay between the germline ends. CDR3 nucleotides: TGCGCCAGCAGCTTGGAGGGAGGCCCATTAACCAAAAACATTCAGTACTTC. The encoded protein is CASSLEGGPLTKNIQYF.

This chain connects TRBV7-9 to TRBJ2-1; unclear D gene. The V and J ends lost 1 base and 2 bases respectively, with 6 bases between them. The CDR3 is 14 residues long. Germline V gene lookup returns CDR1 SEHNR and CDR2 FQNEAQ (reference sequence). The CDR3 nucleotides read TGTGCCAGCAGCTTAGAGACGCCCTACAATGAGCAGTTCTTC. Translated: CASSLETPYNEQFF.

V and J are TRBV7-2 and TRBJ2-3; D may be TRBD1 (6 bases). The V gene's germline CDR1 is SGHTA and CDR2 FQGNSA. V shed 5 bases and J shed 3 bases, with 15 bases lying between them. The CDR3 is 15 residues long. The CDR3 reads CASSPSGRGTDTQYF. CDR3 DNA sequence: TGTGCCAGCAGCCCCTCGGGCAGGGGAACAGATACGCAGTATTTT.

This clonotype was observed many times. The J gene is TRBJ2-2, the V gene TRBV5-1; D might be TRBD2 (5 bases). This CDR3 region has 17 residues. Trimming cost V 4 bases and J 8 bases, with 24 bases left between them. Germline-derived CDR1 and CDR2 are SGHRS and YFSETQ. The CDR3 DNA reads as TGCGCCAGCAGCCTCCCCCGCCGAGGGAATCATACAGGGGAGCTGTTTTTT. Translated: CASSLPRRGNHTGELFF.

This clonotype came up a few times. The chain links TRBV7-2 to TRBJ1-1, with 8 bases fitting TRBD1. The germline V gene has CDR1 SGHTA and CDR2 FQGNSA. Losses at the gene ends were 5 bases for V and 8 bases for J; bases not matched to a gene: 4. The CDR3 has 12 amino acids. The CDR3 sequence: CASSLDRAEAFF. The CDR3 DNA reads as TGTGCCAGCAGCCTGGACAGGGCAGAAGCTTTCTTT.

CDR3 nucleotides: TGCAGTGCGGTGCAGGGGAGCAATCAGCCCCAGCATTTT. It specifies CSAVQGSNQPQHF. The genes are TRBV20-1 and TRBJ1-5; perhaps TRBD1 as D (6 bases). V was clipped by 6 bases and J by 1 base, with 10 bases between them. Germline CDR1 DFQATT, CDR2 SNEGSKA (reference sequence). There are 13 residues in the CDR3.

As DNA, the CDR3 is TGTGCCAGCAGGCGACAGGGGAGAAACACCGGGGAGCTGTTTTTT. This encodes CASRRQGRNTGELFF. The rearrangement joins TRBV3-1 to TRBJ2-2, with 8 positions matching TRBD1. V dropped 6 bases and J dropped 2; count of bases not matched to a gene: 5. The CDR3 totals 15 residues. Germline V gene lookup returns CDR1 LGHDT and CDR2 YNNKEL (reference sequence). The full variable domain, with the rest looked up from reference TRBV3-1 and TRBJ2-2, is DTAVSQTPKYLVTQMGNDKSIKCEQNLGHDTMYWYKQDSKKFLKIMFSYNNKELIINETVPNRFSPKSPDKAHLNLHINSLELGDSAVYFCASRRQGRNTGELFFGEGSRLTVL.

This clonotype was recorded once. This chain connects TRBV7-2 to TRBJ2-3, with D maybe TRBD2 (6 bases). Trimming left V 5 bases short and J 0 bases short, with 15 bases between. CDR1 and CDR2 (germline): SGHTA, FQGNSA. CDR3 length: 16 amino acids. The CDR3 loop reads CASSRWGGASTDTQYF. The CDR3 bases are TGTGCCAGCAGCCGGTGGGGCGGGGCTAGCACAGATACGCAGTATTTT.

This clonotype was seen many times. The gene calls are TRBV6-2 or TRBV6-3 and TRBJ1-2, with TRBD1 as a possible D gene (5 bases). V lost 8 bases and J lost 6, with 19 bases in between. The CDR3 loop spans 14 amino acids. Germline V gene data show CDR1 as MNHEY and CDR2 as SVGEGT. CDR3 protein: CASRPGGTPDGYTF. The CDR3, as DNA: TGTGCCAGCCGGCCCGGGGGGACCCCGGATGGCTACACCTTC.

The chain links TRBV7-9 to TRBJ1-2, with unresolved D. V shed 3 bases and J shed 2 bases, with 7 bases lying between them. The V gene's germline CDR1 is SEHNR and CDR2 FQNEAQ (reference sequence). The CDR3 is 13 amino acids. CDR3 nucleotide sequence: TGTGCCAGCAGCTTTGCCCAAAACTATGGCTACACCTTC. It codes for CASSFAQNYGYTF.

This clonotype was recorded many times. Written as DNA, the CDR3 is TGTGCCAGCTCGGCGGACGCTTATAGCTCCTACGAGCAGTACTTC. It encodes CASSADAYSSYEQYF. This chain connects TRBV18 to TRBJ2-7; no firm D call. CDR1 and CDR2 (germline): KGHSH, LQKENI. The CDR3 contains 15 residues. V gave up 6 bases and J gave up 0 bases, with 15 bases separating them. Complete variable domain (other parts from reference TRBV18 and TRBJ2-7): NAGVMQNPRHLVRRRGQEARLRCSPMKGHSHVYWYRQLPEEGLKFMVYLQKENIIDESGMPKERFSAEFPKEGPSILRIQQVVRGDSAAYFCASSADAYSSYEQYFGPGTRLTVT.